Shown below are 9 T cell receptor beta chains from a single sample sequenced in a study of blood T cell repertoires in COVID-19. The data were produced by immunoSEQ multiplex PCR, yet TCRdb's version contains in-frame clones alone and is incomplete. The sample carries around 200,000 clones, around nine tenths recorded once. Sequenced sample: peripheral blood. All receptors derive from a woman younger than 30 who had recovered from COVID-19.

The chain links TRBV3-1 (or the pseudogene TRBV3-2) to TRBJ1-2, with D unresolved. Germline V gene data show CDR1 as LGHDT and CDR2 as YNNKEL (reference sequence). Between the trimmed V and J ends, which lost 8 bases and 8 bases, there was a span of 15 bases. The CDR3 runs to 12 residues. The CDR3 DNA follows: TGTGCCAGCGCTCAGTCGAGGAGGGGCTACACCTTC. Translated: CASAQSRRGYTF.

This clone was seen a handful of times. The chain combines TRBV6-5 with TRBJ1-4; no clear D. Germline V gene sequence: CDR1 MNHEY, CDR2 SVGAGI. This CDR3 has 13 residues. V was trimmed by 10 bases and J by 6 bases, leaving 15 bases between them. Here the CDR3 reads CATAGDFDEKLFF. The DNA for the CDR3 is TGTGCCACGGCCGGGGATTTCGATGAAAAACTGTTTTTT.

The CDR3 reads CASSPGTGDGETQYF. In DNA form, the CDR3 reads TGCGCCAGCAGCCCCGGGACAGGGGACGGAGAGACCCAGTACTTC. The V call is TRBV4-3, the J call TRBJ2-5; 10 nucleotides align to TRBD1. J lost 4 bases, V lost 4 bases, and 6 bases had no gene match. The CDR3 spans 15 residues. CDR1 and CDR2 (germline): LGHNA, YSLEER.

The chain carries TRBV5-1 and TRBJ2-1; 9 positions agree with TRBD2. The CDR3 consists of 16 residues. Trimming cost V 1 base and J 1 base; bases outside gene matches: 3. Germline values: CDR1 SGHRS, CDR2 YFSETQ. The CDR3 spells CASSLPSGRSYNEQFF. CDR3 sequence (DNA): TGCGCCAGCAGCTTGCCCAGCGGGAGGTCCTACAATGAGCAGTTCTTC.

This CDR3 reads CASSPRDRGSQETQYF. In nucleotides, the CDR3 is TGTGCCAGCAGCCCGCGTGACAGGGGTTCACAGGAGACCCAGTACTTC. The rearrangement links TRBV11-1 to TRBJ2-5, with TRBD1 matching over 8 bases. The V and J ends lost 5 bases and 5 bases, in that order; junction bases with no gene match: 13. Germline V lookup: CDR1 SGHAT, CDR2 FQDESV (reference sequence). This CDR3 has 16 amino acids.

This clone occurred many times. V usage is TRBV30 and J usage is TRBJ2-3; 10 bases map to TRBD2. With 1 base clipped from V and 2 bases from J, the junction kept 9 bases outside the gene matches. The CDR3 is 17 residues long. The germline CDR1 and CDR2 sequences are GTSNPN and SVGIG (reference sequence). CDR3 bases: TGTGCCTGGAGTGGCCTAGCGGGAGTATCTCTCACAGATACGCAGTATTTT. Its protein product is CAWSGLAGVSLTDTQYF.

This rearrangement joins TRBV11-2 to TRBJ2-7, with D perhaps TRBD2 (6 bases). The length of the CDR3 is 16 residues. The germline V gene has CDR1 SGHAT and CDR2 FQNNGV. V lost 1 base and J lost 4, with 17 bases in between. The chain's CDR3 is CASSLVGGWQLYEQYV. For the CDR3, the DNA is TGTGCCAGCAGCTTAGTCGGGGGATGGCAGCTTTACGAGCAGTACGTC.

This clone was observed once. The chain is built from TRBV10-3 and TRBJ1-1, with 9 bases identical to TRBD1. V dropped 6 bases and J dropped 6; count of bases not matched to a gene: 8. Looked up from germline, CDR1 is ENHRY and CDR2 is SYGVKD. The CDR3 is 14 residues long. In DNA, the CDR3 is TGTGCCATCAGAACGGGACAGGGCACCGCTGAAGCTTTCTTT. Protein sequence: CAIRTGQGTAEAFF.

The rearrangement links TRBV2 to TRBJ2-2, with 10 bases fitting TRBD2. V gave up 0 bases and J gave up 4 bases; unmatched junction bases: 2. The CDR3 is 16 amino acids. Germline V lookup: CDR1 SNHLY, CDR2 FYNNEI. The CDR3 loop reads CASSEAQREGTGELFF. The CDR3 DNA sequence: TGTGCCAGCAGTGAAGCGCAGCGGGAGGGCACCGGGGAGCTGTTTTTT.